What follows are 27 T cell receptor beta chains derived from one specimen sequenced in a study of blood T cells in healthy people across ages. Then a second PCR, running about 6 to 12 cycles, was carried out with a sample-barcoded 5' primer and a J-beta primer mix. Using its own MiXCR run on the 5' RACE reads, TCRdb lists one record per CDR3 protein. Of roughly 1.5 million distinct CDR3 sequences in the sample, less than 45% were seen once. The sample was blood. The receptors come from a woman between 18 and 29 years old in good health.

The J gene is TRBJ2-1, the V gene TRBV7-2; 9 bases are shared with TRBD1. The ends lost 5 bases at V and 6 bases at J; junction bases unmatched: 8. CDR1 and CDR2 (germline): SGHTA, FQGNSA. CDR3 length: 15 amino acids. CDR3 nucleotides: TGTGCCAGCAGCCAGGACAGGGGCAGGAGCAATGAGCAGTTCTTC. Residues: CASSQDRGRSNEQFF.

This clonotype was recorded many times. The gene calls are TRBV12-3 or TRBV12-4 and TRBJ2-3; D is perhaps TRBD2 (5 bases). This CDR3 has 13 residues. Trimming removed 5 bases from V and 4 bases from J, with 10 bases in between. CDR3 in amino acids: CASSRWGADTQYF. Here the CDR3 DNA reads TGTGCCAGCAGTCGATGGGGAGCAGATACGCAGTATTTT.

This clonotype was counted many times. Here the CDR3 DNA reads TGTGCCAGCAGCAAAAATCTAGGAGAGCAGTACTTC. As protein: CASSKNLGEQYF. The chain is built from TRBV3-1 and TRBJ2-7; D gene unclear. CDR3 length: 12 residues. CDR1 and CDR2 from the germline V gene are LGHDT and YNNKEL (reference sequence). V was cut by 5 bases and J by 7 bases, with 12 bases left in between.

The chain employs TRBV12-3 or TRBV12-4 and TRBJ2-5; unclear D gene. With the DNA end fitting TRBJ2-7 better, the J assignment may be wrong. CDR3 length: 15 residues. The CDR3 nucleotides are TGTGCCAGCAGTTTAGCGGTGCCTCTCCGTTACGAGCAGTACTTC. Translation gives CASSLAVPLRYEQYF.

This chain connects TRBV24-1 to TRBJ2-1; D is unresolved. CDR1 and CDR2 from the germline V gene are KGHDR and SFDVKD. The CDR3 spans 11 residues. V was shortened by 2 bases and J by 10 bases, with 5 bases between the two germline ends. CDR3: CATSDYWEQFF. The DNA for the CDR3 is TGTGCCACCAGTGATTATTGGGAGCAGTTCTTC.

The chain combines TRBV5-5 with TRBJ2-1, with TRBD2 matching 8 bases. V gave up 4 bases and J gave up 1 base; unmatched junction bases: 10. The CDR3 loop spans 17 amino acids. CDR1 and CDR2 from the germline V gene are SGHKS and YYEKEE (reference sequence). The DNA for the CDR3 is TGTGCCAGCAGCCCACTTCCCCGCGGGAGGTCCTACAATGAGCAGTTCTTC. It specifies CASSPLPRGRSYNEQFF.

This clonotype occurred a few times. The chain recombines TRBV6-5 with TRBJ2-1; 9 nucleotides align to TRBD1. With V trimmed by 5 bases and J by 4 bases, 3 bases remained unmatched. The CDR3 runs 14 residues. CDR1 MNHEY and CDR2 SVGAGI come from the germline V gene. CDR3 nucleotides: TGTGCCAGCAGTGACGACAGGGGGTACAATGAGCAGTTCTTC. This codes for CASSDDRGYNEQFF.

The chain is built from TRBV4-1 and TRBJ2-2; D is unresolved. Between the trimmed V and J ends, which lost 3 bases and 2 bases, there was a span of 13 bases. Germline-derived CDR1 and CDR2 are MGHRA and YSYEKL. This CDR3 spans 16 amino acids. DNA of the CDR3: TGCGCCAGCAGCCAGGCCCCGACACTCAACACCGGGGAGCTGTTTTTT. This sequence encodes CASSQAPTLNTGELFF.

The genes are TRBV11-3 and TRBJ1-1, with no clear D. CDR3 size: 14 residues. The germline gives CDR1 SGHNT, CDR2 YENEEA. CDR3 DNA: TGTGCTAGCGGCTCTACCGCCATGAACACTGAAGCTTTCTTT. Protein: CASGSTAMNTEAFF.

This clonotype has only a few counts. The rearrangement joins TRBV29-1 to TRBJ2-5, with 7 bases fitting TRBD1. V lost 3 bases and J lost 1; bases outside the gene matches: 5. Germline-derived CDR1 and CDR2 are SQVTM and ANQGSEA. The CDR3 totals 14 residues. CDR3 amino acids: CSVDQGVLQETQYF. In DNA form, the CDR3 reads TGCAGCGTTGACCAGGGGGTTCTCCAAGAGACCCAGTACTTC.

The chain employs TRBV18 and TRBJ1-1; D is ambiguous. Germline V gives CDR1 KGHSH, CDR2 LQKENI. The V end was cut by 4 bases, the J end by 1 base, with 10 bases between. The CDR3 length is 14 residues. The CDR3 loop is CASSQAQQNTEAFF. The CDR3 DNA is TGTGCCAGCTCACAAGCACAACAGAACACTGAAGCTTTCTTT.

This rearrangement joins TRBV20-1 to TRBJ1-1, with D hard to call. V was pared by 6 bases and J by 10 bases, with 15 bases between. Germline loops: CDR1 DFQATT, CDR2 SNEGSKA (reference sequence). The CDR3 is 11 amino acids. The CDR3 region has the DNA TGCAGTGCCCCAATTGAGGGTTCAGCTTTCTTT. Translated, it gives CSAPIEGSAFF.

The chain links TRBV20-1 to TRBJ2-1; D is ambiguous. V was pared by 2 bases and J by 6 bases, with 17 bases between. The germline gives CDR1 DFQATT, CDR2 SNEGSKA (reference sequence). The CDR3 loop spans 15 amino acids. CDR3 DNA: TGCAGTGCTAGAAAACAGTGGAATGCGGCCAATGAGCAGTTCTTC. It translates to CSARKQWNAANEQFF.

Only a few counts were recorded for this clonotype. This chain joins TRBV25-1 and TRBJ2-2; 8 bases are a match to TRBD2. The germline V gene has CDR1 MGHDK and CDR2 SYGVNS. Losses at the gene ends were 1 base for V and 7 bases for J; bases not matched to a gene: 5. This CDR3 has 15 amino acids. The CDR3 DNA reads TGTGCCAGCAGTGAATCTGGACTAGCAGGCGGGGAGCTGTTTTTT. Amino acid sequence: CASSESGLAGGELFF.

The V and J genes are TRBV4-3 and TRBJ2-1, with TRBD2 identical over 10 bases. Germline CDR1 LGHNA, CDR2 YSLEER. The V segment lost 3 bases and the J segment 2 bases; nucleotides outside the gene matches: 10. The CDR3 extends over 18 amino acids. For the CDR3, the DNA is TGCGCCAGCAGCCAGCACCCAAGCGGGAGGGCCACCTACAATGAGCAGTTCTTC. Translating gives CASSQHPSGRATYNEQFF.

With respect to this clonotype: A much larger clone lies a single base off, so this may be a read error. The chain links TRBV12-3 or TRBV12-4 to TRBJ2-7; 10 bases are shared with TRBD2. This CDR3 has 13 amino acids. V shed 4 bases and J 6 bases; nucleotides not matched to a gene: 3. CDR3 sequence: CASSSGLACEQYF. CDR3 DNA sequence: TGTGCCAGCAGTTCGGGACTAGCGTGCGAGCAGTACTTC.

This clonotype was counted many times. The J gene is TRBJ2-7, the V gene TRBV12-3 or TRBV12-4; the D is unclear. With 5 bases removed from V and 7 bases from J, the gap between germline ends came to 15 bases. The CDR3 runs to 13 residues. The CDR3 coding sequence is TGTGCCAGCAGTACACCGCCGTTGGGGGAGCAGTACTTC. Protein: CASSTPPLGEQYF.

This sequence joins TRBV5-1 and TRBJ2-7; 8 bases map to TRBD1. The length of the CDR3 is 16 residues. Losses at the gene ends were 0 bases for V and 3 bases for J; bases not matched to a gene: 8. CDR1 SGHRS and CDR2 YFSETQ come from the germline V gene. The DNA for the CDR3 is TGCGCCAGCAGCTTGGTATCTAGAGGGACAGGCTACGAGCAGTACTTC. As protein: CASSLVSRGTGYEQYF.

On this clonotype itself: The junction departs from germline at one end; a sequencing error may be responsible. The J gene is TRBJ2-1, the V gene TRBV7-9, with 9 bases lining up with TRBD2. The CDR3 has 16 amino acids. The germline gives CDR1 SEHNR, CDR2 FQNEAQ (reference sequence). DNA for the CDR3: TGTGCCAGCAACTTAGCACTAGCGGGCTCCTACAATGAGCAGTTCTTC. Its protein is CASNLALAGSYNEQFF.

This chain joins TRBV27 and TRBJ2-1; TRBD2 aligns across 10 bases. V lost 7 bases to trimming and J lost 4 bases; unmatched junction nucleotides: 22. The CDR3 extends over 20 amino acids. Germline V lookup: CDR1 MNHEY, CDR2 SMNVEV (reference sequence). CDR3 in amino acids: CASKKAGVAGGTRWYNEQFF. DNA for the CDR3: TGTGCCAGCAAAAAAGCCGGGGTAGCGGGAGGAACAAGATGGTACAATGAGCAGTTCTTC.

The rearrangement uses TRBV20-1 and TRBJ2-1; the D gene is possibly TRBD1 (5 bases). With 2 bases removed from V and 6 bases from J, the gap between germline ends came to 8 bases. Germline values: CDR1 DFQATT, CDR2 SNEGSKA (reference sequence). CDR3 length equals 12 residues. This CDR3 reads CSARFQGNEQFF. CDR3 DNA: TGCAGTGCTAGATTCCAGGGCAATGAGCAGTTCTTC.

This chain joins TRBV7-2 and TRBJ2-4, with 11 bases that match TRBD2. Near its end, the DNA agrees better with TRBJ2-5, so the J call may be wrong. The CDR3 totals 16 residues. Looked up from germline, CDR1 is SGHTA and CDR2 is FQGNSA. Here the CDR3 DNA reads TGTGCCAGCAGCTTAGGCCCTAGCGGGGGGTGGGAGACCCAGTACTTC. As protein: CASSLGPSGGWETQYF.

There are a few counts of this clonotype. The chain employs TRBV29-1 and TRBJ2-3; D remains unclear. Trimming removed 8 bases from V and 5 bases from J, with 8 bases in between. This CDR3 has 10 residues. Germline V CDR1 and CDR2: SQVTM, ANQGSEA. CDR3 nucleotide sequence: TGCAGCATCCGCCGAGATACGCAGTATTTT. The encoded protein is CSIRRDTQYF.

This chain connects TRBV7-3 to TRBJ2-5; 9 nucleotides match TRBD2. The end of the DNA aligns better with TRBJ2-1, so the J call may be wrong. Per the germline V gene, CDR1 is SGHTA and CDR2 is FQGTGA. This CDR3 contains 15 residues. CDR3 coding DNA: TGTGCCAGCAGCTTAGCGGGGGGGAACCAAGAGACCCAGTTCTTC. This gives the protein CASSLAGGNQETQFF.

This clonotype was recorded many times. The chain employs TRBV5-1 and TRBJ1-1; D gene ambiguous. Germline-derived CDR1 and CDR2 are SGHRS and YFSETQ. There are 12 residues in the CDR3. The ends were cut back, 0 bases at V and 7 bases at J, with 7 bases in the middle. Here the CDR3 DNA reads TGCGCCAGCAGCTTGGAAGGTGGTGAAGCTTTCTTT. Translated: CASSLEGGEAFF.

This clonotype has only a few counts. The chain couples TRBV12-3 or TRBV12-4 to TRBJ2-1; D possibly corresponds to TRBD2 (6 bases). The CDR3 is made up of 15 amino acids. The V and J ends lost 6 bases and 2 bases respectively, with 14 bases between them. CDR3 sequence: CASRDRAGPYNEQFF. DNA for the CDR3: TGTGCCAGCAGAGATAGAGCGGGCCCCTACAATGAGCAGTTCTTC.

This clonotype has more than one count but fewer than ten. The chain employs TRBV28 and TRBJ2-3; 9 bases are a match to TRBD2. The CDR3 has 15 residues. After removal of 4 bases from V and 5 bases from J, the junction contained 7 bases not matched to a gene. The germline V gene has CDR1 MDHEN and CDR2 SYDVKM. CDR3 loop: CASSSASGIKDTQYF. CDR3 coding DNA: TGTGCCAGCAGTTCGGCTAGCGGGATAAAAGATACGCAGTATTTT.